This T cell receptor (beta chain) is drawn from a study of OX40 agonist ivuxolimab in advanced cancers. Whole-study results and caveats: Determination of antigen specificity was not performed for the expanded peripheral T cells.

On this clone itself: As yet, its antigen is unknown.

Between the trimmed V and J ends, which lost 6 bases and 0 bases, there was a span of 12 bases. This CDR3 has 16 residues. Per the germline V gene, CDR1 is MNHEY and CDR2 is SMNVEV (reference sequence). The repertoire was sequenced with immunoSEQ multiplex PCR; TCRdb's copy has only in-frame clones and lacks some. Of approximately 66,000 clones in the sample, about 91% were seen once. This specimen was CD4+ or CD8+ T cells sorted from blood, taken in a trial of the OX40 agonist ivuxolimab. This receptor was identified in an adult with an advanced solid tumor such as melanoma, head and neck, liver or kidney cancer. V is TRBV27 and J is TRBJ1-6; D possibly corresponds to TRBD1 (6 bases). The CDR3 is CASRTGGGSYNSPLHF. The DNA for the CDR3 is TGTGCCAGCAGAACCGGAGGGGGCTCCTATAATTCACCCCTCCACTTT.